What follows are 24 T cell receptor beta chains derived from one specimen sequenced in a study of T-cell reconstitution after alpha-beta-depleted transplantation in children. Construction of the TCRbeta library involved unique molecular identifiers. TCRdb fed the PCR reads into MiXCR, producing one record per CDR3 protein. The table includes some 600,000 distinct CDR3 sequences, 16% detected once. The sequencing used PBMCs from the stem cell graft donor, collected from the stem cell graft. These receptors originate from a human donor who donated a stem cell graft to a child with acute myeloid leukemia.

The gene calls are TRBV18 and TRBJ2-1; 10 nucleotides line up with TRBD1. V dropped 5 bases and J dropped 4; count of bases not matched to a gene: 5. Per germline, CDR1 KGHSH and CDR2 LQKENI. The length of the CDR3 is 15 residues. The CDR3 protein is CASSTTGGEYNEQFF. The CDR3 region has the DNA TGTGCCAGCTCAACGACAGGGGGCGAATACAATGAGCAGTTCTTC.

This clonotype has at least ten counts. V gene TRBV20-1 combines with J gene TRBJ1-6, with 10 bases that match TRBD1. This CDR3 has 13 amino acids. J was trimmed by 10 bases and V by 5 bases; bases with no gene match: 5. In germline, CDR1 is DFQATT, CDR2 SNEGSKA (reference sequence). The CDR3 reads CSAWDRGGSPLHF. The CDR3 DNA sequence: TGCAGTGCTTGGGACAGGGGTGGATCACCCCTCCACTTT.

This clonotype was seen more than once but under ten times. The chain combines TRBV28 with TRBJ2-7, with 7 bases that match TRBD2. Looked up from germline, CDR1 is MDHEN and CDR2 is SYDVKM. The CDR3 extends over 16 amino acids. V lost 5 bases and J lost 2; bases outside the gene matches: 12. For the CDR3, the DNA is TGTGCCAGCAGTCCCCGAGGAGCGGGGCCACCCTACGAGCAGTACGTC. Its translation: CASSPRGAGPPYEQYV.

This clonotype was picked up many times. The chain joins TRBV20-1 to TRBJ2-3; D uncertain. CDR3 length: 13 residues. Germline-derived CDR1 and CDR2 are DFQATT and SNEGSKA (reference sequence). Trimming shortened V by 6 bases and J by 1 base, and 11 bases separated the two germline ends. CDR3 protein: CSALLPGTDTQYF. The DNA for the CDR3 is TGCAGTGCCCTTCTACCCGGCACAGATACGCAGTATTTT.

This clonotype was detected ten times or more. This chain links TRBV20-1 with TRBJ1-1, with D possibly TRBD1 on 5 matching bases. In germline, CDR1 is DFQATT, CDR2 SNEGSKA (reference sequence). The CDR3 covers 12 residues. This CDR3 is CTVGTENTEAFF. Here the CDR3 DNA reads TGCACCGTAGGGACGGAAAACACTGAAGCTTTCTTT.

V gene TRBV12-3 or TRBV12-4 combines with J gene TRBJ1-6, with D possibly being TRBD1 (5 bases). V was cut by 7 bases and J by 7 bases, with 14 bases left in between. This CDR3 comprises 14 residues. The chain's CDR3 is CASTLRERNSPLHF. CDR3 DNA: TGTGCCAGCACCCTCAGGGAACGAAATTCACCCCTCCACTTT.

This chain joins TRBV9 and TRBJ2-2; D remains ambiguous. The germline CDR1 and CDR2 sequences are SGDLS and YYNGEE. The ends were cut back, 7 bases at V and 1 base at J, with 8 bases in the middle. The CDR3 contains 13 residues. CDR3 amino acids: CASVTGNTGELFF. The CDR3 DNA reads as TGTGCCAGCGTAACGGGGAACACCGGGGAGCTGTTTTTT. Looking up the rest from reference TRBV9 and TRBJ2-2 gives the full variable domain: DSGVTQTPKHLITATGQRVTLRCSPRSGDLSVYWYQQSLDQGLQFLIQYYNGEERAKGNILERFSAQQFPDLHSELNLSSLELGDSALYFCASVTGNTGELFFGEGSRLTVL.

J is TRBJ1-1 and V is TRBV7-3; 12 bases fit TRBD1. Germline CDR1 SGHTA, CDR2 FQGTGA. The CDR3 totals 20 residues. V lost 5 bases to trimming and J lost 0 bases; unmatched junction nucleotides: 16. The CDR3: CASSSPGTGGAMLMNTEAFF. The CDR3 DNA sequence: TGTGCCAGCAGCAGCCCCGGGACAGGGGGCGCGATGCTCATGAACACTGAAGCTTTCTTT.

There are a few counts of this clonotype. V and J are TRBV7-2 and TRBJ2-5, with 16 bases identical to TRBD2. Losses at the gene ends were 4 bases for V and 4 bases for J; bases not matched to a gene: 3. The CDR3 is 16 residues long. Germline V lookup: CDR1 SGHTA, CDR2 FQGNSA. CDR3 loop: CASSSGLAGGGETQYF. Written as DNA, the CDR3 is TGTGCCAGCAGCTCGGGACTAGCGGGGGGGGGAGAGACCCAGTACTTC.

This clonotype was seen at least ten times. The CDR3 loop reads CSASLAGTSTDTQYF. The CDR3, as DNA: TGCAGTGCTAGTCTCGCGGGGACTAGCACAGATACGCAGTATTTT. V gene TRBV20-1 combines with J gene TRBJ2-3, with D perhaps matching TRBD2 (6 bases). V lost 3 bases and J 0 bases, leaving 13 bases between the germline ends. This CDR3 contains 15 residues. Germline-derived CDR1 and CDR2 are DFQATT and SNEGSKA (reference sequence).

This clonotype was recorded many times. The J gene is TRBJ2-1, the V gene TRBV20-1; 8 nucleotides align to TRBD2. V shed 3 bases and J 10 bases; nucleotides not matched to a gene: 11. Germline lookup yields CDR1 DFQATT and CDR2 SNEGSKA (reference sequence). There are 14 residues in the CDR3. As DNA, the CDR3 is TGCAGTGCTAGTGTTGCGGGGGGCCGGTTGGAGCAGTTCTTC. Its translation is CSASVAGGRLEQFF.

This clonotype was counted many times. This rearrangement joins TRBV20-1 to TRBJ1-1, with TRBD1 matching over 8 bases. The V gene end was trimmed by 2 bases and the J gene end by 1 base; junction bases not matched to a gene: 6. The CDR3 runs 15 residues. Germline V gene lookup returns CDR1 DFQATT and CDR2 SNEGSKA (reference sequence). The CDR3 here is CSARTSDRGNTEAFF. CDR3 nucleotides: TGCAGTGCTAGAACGAGTGACAGGGGGAACACTGAAGCTTTCTTT.

V usage is TRBV20-1 and J usage is TRBJ2-1; tentative D call: TRBD1 (5 bases). The CDR3 spans 14 residues. V gave up 5 bases and J gave up 7 bases, with 18 bases separating them. Germline V gene data show CDR1 as DFQATT and CDR2 as SNEGSKA (reference sequence). Here the CDR3 reads CSAPDGRAINEQFF. The CDR3 region has the DNA TGCAGTGCTCCAGACGGCAGGGCCATTAATGAGCAGTTCTTC.

This sequence joins TRBV10-2 and TRBJ1-5, with D possibly TRBD1 on 6 matching bases. Per the germline V gene, CDR1 is WSHSY and CDR2 is SAAADI. Deletions cut 6 bases from V and 7 bases from J, with 16 bases between. The CDR3 has 14 residues. CDR3 region: CASRGWGLGQPQHF. The CDR3 DNA follows: TGCGCCAGCAGGGGGTGGGGGCTGGGGCAGCCCCAGCATTTT.

This clonotype was recorded at least ten times. The chain has TRBV6-2 or TRBV6-3 and TRBJ2-7, with D perhaps matching TRBD1 (6 bases). The CDR3 length is 13 residues. CDR1 is MNHEY and CDR2 is SVGEGT in the germline V gene. Trimming shortened V by 2 bases and J by 3 bases, and 8 bases separated the two germline ends. The CDR3: CASSYGRGYEQYV. CDR3 bases: TGTGCCAGCAGTTACGGCAGGGGCTACGAGCAGTACGTC.

V usage is TRBV29-1 and J usage is TRBJ2-3; D uncertain. Germline V lookup: CDR1 SQVTM, CDR2 ANQGSEA. The CDR3 spans 12 residues. V lost 4 bases, J lost 1 base, and 6 bases lay in between. CDR3 in DNA: TGCAGCGTTGTGGTACGCACAGATACGCAGTATTTT. Translating gives CSVVVRTDTQYF.

The rearrangement uses TRBV24-1 and TRBJ1-2, with D unclear. The CDR3 loop spans 12 amino acids. The germline V gene has CDR1 KGHDR and CDR2 SFDVKD. V lost 9 bases, J lost 7 bases, and 14 bases lay in between. This chain's CDR3 is CATRGPGSGYTF. CDR3 coding DNA: TGTGCCACCCGCGGGCCGGGGAGTGGCTACACCTTC.

This clonotype has more than one count but fewer than ten. The CDR3 loop reads CASSFAGQLSGNTIYF. Written as DNA, the CDR3 is TGCGCCAGCAGCTTTGCGGGCCAACTCTCTGGAAACACCATATATTTT. The chain combines TRBV5-1 with TRBJ1-3; D is unclear. This CDR3 has 16 residues. Germline V gene lookup returns CDR1 SGHRS and CDR2 YFSETQ. The V gene lost 2 bases and the J gene lost 0 bases, with 12 bases spanning the gap.

This clonotype was counted a few times. The CDR3 coding sequence is TGTGCCAGCAGCTTAGACAGTCAACGTAGGGGGGAGCAGTACTTC. The encoded protein is CASSLDSQRRGEQYF. The rearrangement joins TRBV7-9 to TRBJ2-7, with D possibly TRBD1 on 6 matching bases. V shed 1 base and J shed 7 bases, with 17 bases lying between them. This CDR3 is 15 amino acids long. Germline CDR1 and CDR2: SEHNR and FQNEAQ (reference sequence).

This clonotype has ten or more counts. The rearrangement joins TRBV12-3 or TRBV12-4 to TRBJ2-3; the D gene could be TRBD1 or TRBD2 (5 bases each). V shed 7 bases and J shed 3 bases, with 17 bases lying between them. This CDR3 has 15 residues. CDR3 nucleotide sequence: TGTGCCAGCACCTCCGGGACCGCAAGGACAGATACGCAGTATTTT. Its protein is CASTSGTARTDTQYF.

Ten or more counts support this clonotype. The chain links TRBV20-1 to TRBJ2-3; unclear D gene. The germline V gene has CDR1 DFQATT and CDR2 SNEGSKA (reference sequence). This CDR3 contains 12 residues. Trimming removed 1 base from V and 4 bases from J, with 6 bases in between. The CDR3 spells CSARVAPDTQYF. CDR3 coding DNA: TGCAGTGCTAGAGTCGCCCCAGATACGCAGTATTTT.

In its sample, this clonotype was seen many times. V usage is TRBV24-1 and J usage is TRBJ2-1; 7 bases fit TRBD2. The V and J ends lost 4 bases and 7 bases, in that order; junction bases with no gene match: 0. CDR1 and CDR2 (germline): KGHDR, SFDVKD. The CDR3 totals 12 residues. The CDR3 bases are TGTGCCACCAGTGACGGGGGGAATGAGCAGTTCTTC. It is translated as CATSDGGNEQFF.

This clonotype was recorded at least ten times. The chain links TRBV20-1 to TRBJ1-1; 9 bases match TRBD1. CDR1 DFQATT and CDR2 SNEGSKA come from the germline V gene (reference sequence). Trimming took 5 bases from V and 0 from J; bases not matched to a gene: 7. CDR3 size: 15 residues. Here the CDR3 reads CSAWTGESMNTEAFF. In DNA, the CDR3 is TGCAGTGCTTGGACAGGGGAAAGCATGAACACTGAAGCTTTCTTT.

The V and J genes are TRBV24-1 and TRBJ2-3; TRBD1 matches at 9 bases. The trim removed 8 bases at V and 2 bases at J, leaving 1 base unmatched. In germline, CDR1 is KGHDR, CDR2 SFDVKD. The length of the CDR3 is 13 residues. In DNA, the CDR3 is TGTGCCACCACACAGGGGGCCACAGATACGCAGTATTTT. This translates into CATTQGATDTQYF.